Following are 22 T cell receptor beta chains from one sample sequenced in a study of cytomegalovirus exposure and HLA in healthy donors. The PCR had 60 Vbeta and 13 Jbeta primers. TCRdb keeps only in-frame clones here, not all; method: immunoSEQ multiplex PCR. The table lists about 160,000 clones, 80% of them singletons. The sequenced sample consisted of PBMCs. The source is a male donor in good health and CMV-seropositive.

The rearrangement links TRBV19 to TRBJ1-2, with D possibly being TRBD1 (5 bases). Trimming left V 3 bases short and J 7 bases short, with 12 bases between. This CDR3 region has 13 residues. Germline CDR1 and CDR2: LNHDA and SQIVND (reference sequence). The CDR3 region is CASSIGGDRGYTF. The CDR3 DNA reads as TGTGCCAGTAGTATTGGGGGGGATCGTGGCTACACCTTC.

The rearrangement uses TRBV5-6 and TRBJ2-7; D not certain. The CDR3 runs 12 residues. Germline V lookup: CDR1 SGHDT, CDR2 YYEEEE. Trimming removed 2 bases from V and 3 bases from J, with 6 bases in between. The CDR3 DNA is TGTGCCAGCAGCTTCCCGGGCTACGAGCAGTACTTC. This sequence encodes CASSFPGYEQYF.

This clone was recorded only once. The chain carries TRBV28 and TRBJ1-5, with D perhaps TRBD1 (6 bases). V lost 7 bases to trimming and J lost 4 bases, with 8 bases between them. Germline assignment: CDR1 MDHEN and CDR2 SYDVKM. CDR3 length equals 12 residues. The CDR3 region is CASKQGNQPQHF. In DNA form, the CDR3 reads TGTGCCAGCAAACAGGGAAATCAGCCCCAGCATTTT.

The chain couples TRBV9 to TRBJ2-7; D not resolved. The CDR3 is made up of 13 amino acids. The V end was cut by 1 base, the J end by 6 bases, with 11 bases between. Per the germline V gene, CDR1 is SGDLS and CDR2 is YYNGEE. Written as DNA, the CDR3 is TGTGCCAGCAGCGTAATATCTGGCGGCGAGCAGTACTTC. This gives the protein CASSVISGGEQYF.

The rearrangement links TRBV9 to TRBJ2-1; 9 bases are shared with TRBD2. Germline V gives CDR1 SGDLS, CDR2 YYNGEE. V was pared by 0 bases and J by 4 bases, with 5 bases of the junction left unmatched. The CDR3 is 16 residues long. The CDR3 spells CASSVGVLAGYNEQFF. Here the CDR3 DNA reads TGTGCCAGCAGCGTAGGGGTGCTAGCGGGGTACAATGAGCAGTTCTTC.

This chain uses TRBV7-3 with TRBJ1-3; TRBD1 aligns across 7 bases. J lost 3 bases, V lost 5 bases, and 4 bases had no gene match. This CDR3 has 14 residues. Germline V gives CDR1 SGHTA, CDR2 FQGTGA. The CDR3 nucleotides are TGTGCCAGCAGCCTGACAGGGTATGGAAACACCATATATTTT. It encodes CASSLTGYGNTIYF.

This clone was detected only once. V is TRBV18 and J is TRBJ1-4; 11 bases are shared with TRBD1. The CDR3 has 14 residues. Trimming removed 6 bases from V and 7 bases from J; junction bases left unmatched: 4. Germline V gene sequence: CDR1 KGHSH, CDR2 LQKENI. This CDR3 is CASSPGQGGEKLFF. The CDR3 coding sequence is TGTGCCAGCTCCCCGGGACAGGGGGGTGAAAAACTGTTTTTT.

The CDR3 DNA reads TGTGCCAGCAAAGGGACAGGGGGGTTAAACACTGAAGCTTTCTTT. It encodes CASKGTGGLNTEAFF. The genes are TRBV28 and TRBJ1-1, with 11 nucleotides matching TRBD1. Germline V lookup: CDR1 MDHEN, CDR2 SYDVKM. This CDR3 spans 15 amino acids. The V and J ends lost 7 bases and 2 bases, in that order; junction bases with no gene match: 6. The whole variable domain, remainder taken from reference TRBV28 and TRBJ1-1, is DVKVTQSSRYLVKRTGEKVFLECVQDMDHENMFWYRQDPGLGLRLIYFSYDVKMKEKGDIPEGYSVSREKKERFSLILESASTNQTSMYLCASKGTGGLNTEAFFGQGTRLTVV.

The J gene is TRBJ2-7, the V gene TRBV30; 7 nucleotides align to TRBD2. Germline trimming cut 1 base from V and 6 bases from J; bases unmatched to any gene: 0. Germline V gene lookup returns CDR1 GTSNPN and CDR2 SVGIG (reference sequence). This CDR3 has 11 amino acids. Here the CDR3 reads CAWSGLAEQYF. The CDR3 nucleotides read TGTGCCTGGAGTGGACTAGCCGAGCAGTACTTC.

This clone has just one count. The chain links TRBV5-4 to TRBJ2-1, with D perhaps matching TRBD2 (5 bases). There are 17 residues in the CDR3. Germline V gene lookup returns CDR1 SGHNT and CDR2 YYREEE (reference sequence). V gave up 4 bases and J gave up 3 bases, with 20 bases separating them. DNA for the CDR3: TGTGCCAGCAGCGGGAAACCGGGGAATTGGGGCTACAATGAGCAGTTCTTC. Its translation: CASSGKPGNWGYNEQFF. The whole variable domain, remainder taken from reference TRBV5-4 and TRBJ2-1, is ETGVTQSPTHLIKTRGQQVTLRCSSQSGHNTVSWYQQALGQGPQFIFQYYREEENGRGNFPPRFSGLQFPNYSSELNVNALELDDSALYLCASSGKPGNWGYNEQFFGPGTRLTVL.

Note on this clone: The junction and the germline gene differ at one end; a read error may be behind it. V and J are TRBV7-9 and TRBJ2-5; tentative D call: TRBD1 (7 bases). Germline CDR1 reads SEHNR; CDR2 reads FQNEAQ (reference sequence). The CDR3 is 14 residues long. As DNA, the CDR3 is TGTGCCAGCAGCGGGGGGACAGAGAAAGAAACCCAGTACTTC. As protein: CASSGGTEKETQYF. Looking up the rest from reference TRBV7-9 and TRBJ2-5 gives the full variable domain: DTGVSQNPRHKITKRGQNVTFRCDPISEHNRLYWYRQTLGQGPEFLTYFQNEAQLEKSRLLSDRFSAERPKGSFSTLEIQRTEQGDSAMYLCASSGGTEKETQYFGPGTRLLVL.

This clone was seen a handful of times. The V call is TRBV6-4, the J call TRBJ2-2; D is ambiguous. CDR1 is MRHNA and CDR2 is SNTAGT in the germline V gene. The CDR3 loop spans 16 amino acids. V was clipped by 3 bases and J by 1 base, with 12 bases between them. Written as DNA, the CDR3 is TGTGCCAGCAGTGAACTACCGGCACAGAACACCGGGGAGCTGTTTTTT. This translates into CASSELPAQNTGELFF.

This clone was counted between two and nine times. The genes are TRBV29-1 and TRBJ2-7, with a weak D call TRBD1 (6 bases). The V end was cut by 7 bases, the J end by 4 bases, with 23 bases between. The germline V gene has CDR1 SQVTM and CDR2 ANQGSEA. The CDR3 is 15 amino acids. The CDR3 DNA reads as TGCAGCGCCACAGGGACCGCCGAAGGCCTTTACGAGCAGTACTTC. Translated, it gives CSATGTAEGLYEQYF.

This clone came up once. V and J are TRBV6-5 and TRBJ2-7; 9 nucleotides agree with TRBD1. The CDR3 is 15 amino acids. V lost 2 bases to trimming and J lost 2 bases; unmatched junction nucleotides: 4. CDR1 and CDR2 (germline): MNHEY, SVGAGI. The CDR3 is CASSYATGGTYEQYF. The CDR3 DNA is TGTGCCAGCAGTTACGCTACAGGGGGCACCTACGAGCAGTACTTC.

The CDR3 nucleotides are TGTGCCAGCACTCGGCTAGCGGGATTAAGTGAGCAGTACTTC. It encodes CASTRLAGLSEQYF. The rearrangement links TRBV6-5 to TRBJ2-7, with TRBD2 identical over 9 bases. CDR3 length: 14 amino acids. The germline gives CDR1 MNHEY, CDR2 SVGAGI. The J segment lost 7 bases and the V segment lost 7 bases, leaving 11 bases of the junction unmatched.

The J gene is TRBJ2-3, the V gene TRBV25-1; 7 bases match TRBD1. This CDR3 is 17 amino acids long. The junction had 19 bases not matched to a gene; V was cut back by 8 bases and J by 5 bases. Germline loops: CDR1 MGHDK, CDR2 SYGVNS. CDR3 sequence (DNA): TGTGCCAGCTCCAAAGGGGGCGGGTTCGGAGCTGGAGATACGCAGTATTTT. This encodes CASSKGGGFGAGDTQYF.

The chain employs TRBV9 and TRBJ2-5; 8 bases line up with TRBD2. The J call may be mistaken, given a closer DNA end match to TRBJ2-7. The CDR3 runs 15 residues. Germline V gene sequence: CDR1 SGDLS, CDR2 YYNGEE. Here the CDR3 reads CASSRGTSRHNEQYF. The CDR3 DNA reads TGTGCCAGCAGCCGCGGGACTAGTCGTCACAACGAGCAGTACTTC.

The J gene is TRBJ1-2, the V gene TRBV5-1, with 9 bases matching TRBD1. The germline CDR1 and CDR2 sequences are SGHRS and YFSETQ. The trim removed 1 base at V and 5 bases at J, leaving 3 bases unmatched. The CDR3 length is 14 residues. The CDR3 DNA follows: TGCGCCAGCAGCTTGCGACAGGGGGATTATGGCTACACCTTC. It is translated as CASSLRQGDYGYTF. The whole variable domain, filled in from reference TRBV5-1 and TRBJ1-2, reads KAGVTQTPRYLIKTRGQQVTLSCSPISGHRSVSWYQQTPGQGLQFLFEYFSETQRNKGNFPGRFSGRQFSNSRSEMNVSTLELGDSALYLCASSLRQGDYGYTFGSGTRLTVV.

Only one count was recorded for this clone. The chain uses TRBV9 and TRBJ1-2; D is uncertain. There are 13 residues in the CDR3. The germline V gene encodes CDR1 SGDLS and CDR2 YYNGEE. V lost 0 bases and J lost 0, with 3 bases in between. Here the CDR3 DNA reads TGTGCCAGCAGCGTAGACTCTAACTATGGCTACACCTTC. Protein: CASSVDSNYGYTF. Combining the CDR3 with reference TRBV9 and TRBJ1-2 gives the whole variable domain DSGVTQTPKHLITATGQRVTLRCSPRSGDLSVYWYQQSLDQGLQFLIQYYNGEERAKGNILERFSAQQFPDLHSELNLSSLELGDSALYFCASSVDSNYGYTFGSGTRLTVV.

This CDR3 reads CASSPGTGRNTEAFF. The CDR3 region has the DNA TGTGCCAGCTCACCGGGGACAGGGAGGAACACTGAAGCTTTCTTT. V is TRBV18 and J is TRBJ1-1; 9 bases align to TRBD1. CDR1 KGHSH and CDR2 LQKENI come from the germline V gene. The ends lost 3 bases at V and 1 base at J; junction bases unmatched: 3. This CDR3 is 15 amino acids long.

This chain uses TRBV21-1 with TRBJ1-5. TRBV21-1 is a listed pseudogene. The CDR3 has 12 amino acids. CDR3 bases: TGTGCCAGGTCGGGGGGCCCATGGCCCCAGCATTTT. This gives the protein CARSGGPWPQHF.

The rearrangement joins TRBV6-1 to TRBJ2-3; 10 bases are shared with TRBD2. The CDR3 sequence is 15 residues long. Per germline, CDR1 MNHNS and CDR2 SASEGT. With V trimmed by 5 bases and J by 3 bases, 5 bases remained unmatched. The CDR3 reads CASSPSGSGTDTQYF. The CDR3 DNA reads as TGTGCCAGCAGTCCTAGCGGGAGTGGGACAGATACGCAGTATTTT.